This T cell receptor beta chain was sequenced for a study of T-cell memory formation after mild COVID-19. The CDR3 has 13 amino acids. V was pared by 4 bases and J by 9 bases, with 13 bases between. Germline CDR1 and CDR2: SEHNR and FQNEAQ (reference sequence). TCRdb fed the 5' RACE reads into MiXCR, producing one record per CDR3 protein. The sample contains about 410,000 distinct CDR3 sequences, about 25% of which appear only once. Study conclusions and caveats: The second-wave clones peaking on day 37 were not confirmed as SARS-CoV-2-specific.

This clonotype was observed a few times. Its target is unknown. The sample was PBMCs or a T cell subset sorted from them (not recorded which). This rearrangement joins TRBV7-9 to TRBJ2-1; D is perhaps TRBD1 (6 bases). This sequence was found in an adult woman who had mild COVID-19 (a few samples of this study predate the infection). Cell type and time point are not known. In nucleotides, the CDR3 is TGTGCCAGCAGCTGGCAGGGGTCGGGTGAGCAGTTCTTC. It codes for CASSWQGSGEQFF.